This T cell receptor beta chain was captured by sequencing in a study of cytomegalovirus exposure and HLA in healthy donors. Germline V gene sequence: CDR1 MGHRA, CDR2 YSYEKL. The CDR3 is 17 amino acids. The V end was cut by 4 bases, the J end by 0 bases, with 13 bases between. Overall study findings and caveats: Across donors, most TCRs were seen rarely, yet some public ones were widespread. HLA-A and HLA-B allele assignments for most subjects were reportedly predicted accurately using TCR beta sequences. Indistinguishability led to the exclusion of some V segments, TRBV6-2 and TRBV6-3 included. A missense variant in DCLRE1C was later tied to TCR beta V- and J-gene trimming.

This clone was counted at least ten times. Antigen specificity is unknown. A multiplex PCR was run with 60 Vbeta primers and 13 Jbeta primers. Data came from immunoSEQ multiplex PCR; TCRdb stores just in-frame clones and leaves some out. Among about 110,000 clones listed, approximately 15% were seen once. Sequenced: PBMCs. The chain has TRBV4-1 and TRBJ2-6; the D gene is possibly TRBD1 (6 bases). The sequence came from a woman younger than 35 in good health and CMV-seronegative. The CDR3 loop reads CASSPETGLSGANVLTF. The CDR3 nucleotides read TGCGCCAGCAGCCCTGAGACAGGTCTCTCTGGGGCCAACGTCCTGACTTTC.